This entry is about one T cell receptor (beta chain). MiXCR, run by TCRdb on the 5' RACE reads, gives a single entry per CDR3 protein. The table records hundreds of thousands of distinct CDR3 sequences, around 24% of them present only once. With 6 bases removed from V and 4 bases from J, the gap between germline ends came to 10 bases. The CDR3 runs 13 residues. From germline, CDR1 is MNHNY and CDR2 SVGAGI (reference sequence). This sample stems from a study of identical twins. Separately, the same data were catalogued under a study of T cells expressing NK-cell markers. That work adds: The study left the HCMV specificity of expanded NKG2C+ T cell clones unresolved.

The receptor's source is a woman aged 18-29 years in good health. The sample comprised CD4+ T cells sorted from blood. The chain combines TRBV6-6 with TRBJ2-1, with D perhaps matching TRBD1 or TRBD2 (5 bases each). The CDR3 nucleotides read TGTGCCAGCAGCTGGGACGTATACAATGAGCAGTTCTTC. Its protein product is CASSWDVYNEQFF.